The present TCR beta chain was sequenced within a study of beta chain features in type 1 diabetes. The sequenced template was cDNA made from the entire isolated RNA. Sequencing used immunoSEQ multiplex PCR; TCRdb keeps in-frame clones, though not all of them. The data contain under 950,000 clones, 17% of them singletons. Germline V CDR1 and CDR2: KGHSH, LQKENI. This CDR3 is 15 amino acids long. V dropped 3 bases and J dropped 3 bases, with 13 bases sitting between them. The J gene is TRBJ2-3, the V gene TRBV18, with a possible D match to TRBD2 (5 bases). Sample: naive CD4+ T cells from blood. The source is a woman aged 18-30 years in good health. The CDR3 coding sequence is TGTGCCAGCTCACCTAATCTAGCCAGAACAGATACGCAGTATTTT. Translation: CASSPNLARTDTQYF.